These T cell receptor beta chains were read from a single sample in a study of CD8 T cells in ankylosing spondylitis. TCRdb reanalysed the 5' RACE reads using MiXCR and keeps one entry per CDR3 protein. The data hold hundreds of thousands of distinct CDR3 sequences, with less than 25% observed a single time. The sequenced sample consisted of blood, either unsorted or a sorted T cell fraction (not recorded which). These receptors originate from a female donor with ankylosing spondylitis or in good health (not recorded which). Both conserved end residues are part of each CDR3. Each record gives: J gene, clone size, V gene, D gene, CDR3 protein, CDR3 DNA. D genes are given only for firm matches. Size is stated for part of the rows, as once, few or many counts, or as a class when the clone is expanded.

TRBJ2-5,few,TRBV12-3/TRBV12-4,TRBD1,CASSRNRGETQYF,TGTGCCAGCAGTAGAAACAGGGGAGAGACCCAGTACTTC
TRBJ2-3,few,TRBV12-3/TRBV12-4,NA,CASSLRVLEGDTQYF,TGTGCCAGCAGTTTACGAGTCCTGGAGGGGGATACGCAGTATTTT
TRBJ2-7,NA,TRBV25-1,NA,CASSARQGQYEQYF,TGTGCCAGCAGTGCCCGCCAGGGGCAGTACGAGCAGTACTTC
TRBJ2-7,NA,TRBV12-3/TRBV12-4,NA,CASREVYEQYF,TGTGCCAGCAGAGAAGTCTACGAGCAGTACTTC
TRBJ2-5,NA,TRBV27,TRBD2,CASSLKGLAGETQYF,TGTGCCAGCAGTTTAAAGGGGCTAGCGGGAGAGACCCAGTACTTC
TRBJ2-7,few,TRBV30,NA,CAWRGDRLVSREQYF,TGTGCCTGGAGGGGGGATCGTCTCGTGTCCCGCGAGCAGTACTTC
TRBJ1-1,few,TRBV12-5,TRBD1,CASESDRGTVLNTEAFF,TGTGCTAGTGAGTCAGACAGGGGGACCGTTTTGAACACTGAAGCTTTCTTT
TRBJ2-1,NA,TRBV7-2,TRBD1,CASSLRPGGQNEQFF,TGTGCCAGCAGCTTAAGGCCAGGGGGCCAGAATGAGCAGTTCTTC
TRBJ1-5,few,TRBV6-1,NA,CASSDTRNQPQHF,TGTGCCAGCTCGGACACCCGAAATCAGCCCCAGCATTTT
TRBJ2-3,NA,TRBV24-1,NA,CATSGSPDTQYF,TGTGCCACCAGTGGAAGCCCAGATACGCAGTATTTT
TRBJ2-3,NA,TRBV7-9,NA,CATRSVGPDTQYF,TGTGCCACCCGCTCCGTGGGGCCGGATACGCAGTATTTT
TRBJ2-3,few,TRBV10-3,TRBD2,CAISLSGNTDTQYF,TGTGCCATCAGTTTAAGCGGGAACACAGATACGCAGTATTTT
TRBJ2-1,NA,TRBV10-3,NA,CAISDTPYNEQFF,TGTGCCATCAGTGACACACCCTACAATGAGCAGTTCTTC
TRBJ2-7,NA,TRBV6-5,TRBD1,CASSRTTGGKDEQYF,TGTGCCAGCAGCCGAACGACAGGGGGCAAGGACGAGCAGTACTTC
TRBJ1-2,many,TRBV20-1,NA,CSADPSRNYGYTF,TGCAGTGCTGATCCCTCAAGAAACTATGGCTACACCTTC
TRBJ2-7,few,TRBV12-3/TRBV12-4,NA,CASSLIGRSYEQYF,TGTGCCAGCAGTTTGATAGGTCGCTCCTACGAGCAGTACTTC
TRBJ2-2,NA,TRBV2,TRBD1,CASSRQGINTGELFF,TGTGCCAGCAGCAGACAGGGGATAAACACCGGGGAGCTGTTTTTT
TRBJ2-7,few,TRBV12-3/TRBV12-4,NA,CASSFGGNEQYF,TGTGCCAGCAGTTTTGGGGGGAACGAGCAGTACTTC
TRBJ1-1,once,TRBV11-3,NA,CASSFQRGTEAFF,TGTGCCAGCAGCTTCCAACGGGGCACTGAAGCTTTCTTT
TRBJ2-7,few,TRBV2,NA,CASSIPPGIPYF,TGTGCCAGCAGTATACCCCCAGGGATACCGTACTTC
TRBJ2-1,NA,TRBV20-1,TRBD2,CSARGTSEHQVGEQFF,TGCAGTGCTAGGGGGACTAGCGAACACCAGGTTGGGGAGCAGTTCTTC
TRBJ1-2,few,TRBV20-1,TRBD1,CSARDPRGNYGYTF,TGCAGTGCTAGAGATCCCAGGGGGAACTATGGCTACACCTTC
TRBJ2-1,many,TRBV5-1,NA,CASSLAGNEQFF,TGCGCCAGCAGCTTGGCGGGGAATGAGCAGTTCTTC
TRBJ2-1,NA,TRBV11-2,TRBD2,CASSLGPGTSGLSSYNEQFF,TGTGCCAGCAGCTTAGGCCCCGGGACTAGCGGGCTCAGCTCCTACAATGAGCAGTTCTTC
TRBJ1-5,NA,TRBV6-1,NA,CASSRGRVVEPQHF,TGTGCCAGCAGTAGAGGCAGGGTTGTAGAGCCCCAGCATTTT
TRBJ2-7,NA,TRBV6-1,TRBD1,CASGQPDRGNEQYF,TGTGCCAGCGGACAACCGGACAGGGGGAACGAGCAGTACTTC
TRBJ1-5,NA,TRBV5-1,NA,CASSLGYSNQPQHF,TGCGCCAGCAGCTTGGGATACAGCAATCAGCCCCAGCATTTT
TRBJ2-1,few,TRBV19,TRBD2,CASSRAGGGSYNEQFF,TGTGCCAGTAGTCGGGCGGGAGGAGGGTCCTACAATGAGCAGTTCTTC
TRBJ1-1,few,TRBV28,NA,CASSRRRTEAFF,TGTGCCAGCAGTCGCCGGCGGACTGAAGCTTTCTTT
TRBJ2-3,few,TRBV2,NA,CASSEPVVTDTQYF,TGTGCCAGCAGTGAACCGGTAGTTACAGATACGCAGTATTTT
TRBJ1-2,NA,TRBV20-1,TRBD1,CSASGQGPTVYGYTF,TGCAGTGCTTCCGGACAGGGCCCCACCGTCTATGGCTACACCTTC
TRBJ1-4,NA,TRBV29-1,TRBD1,CSVVGTGEKLFF,TGCAGCGTTGTGGGGACAGGTGAAAAACTGTTTTTT
TRBJ2-1,few,TRBV4-2,TRBD2,CASVASGRNEQFF,TGTGCCAGTGTGGCTAGCGGTCGCAATGAGCAGTTCTTC
TRBJ2-7,many,TRBV12-3/TRBV12-4,TRBD2,CASSRTSGGEQYF,TGTGCCAGCAGCCGGACTAGCGGGGGCGAGCAGTACTTC
TRBJ2-3,few,TRBV7-2,TRBD2,CASSPLAGGEDTQYF,TGTGCCAGCAGCCCGTTAGCGGGAGGCGAGGATACGCAGTATTTT
TRBJ1-4,NA,TRBV5-1,NA,CASTPMGRADEKLFF,TGCGCCAGCACTCCCATGGGGCGGGCGGATGAAAAACTGTTTTTT
TRBJ1-2,NA,TRBV13,NA,CASSLGSGFHYGYTF,TGTGCCAGCAGCTTAGGATCAGGGTTTCACTATGGCTACACCTTC
TRBJ2-7,NA,TRBV10-1,TRBD2,CASSEFSGGPAGEQYF,TGCGCCAGCAGTGAGTTTTCGGGAGGGCCCGCGGGAGAGCAGTACTTC
TRBJ1-1,NA,TRBV12-3/TRBV12-4,NA,CASSFGVGYTEAFF,TGTGCCAGCAGTTTCGGCGTAGGGTACACTGAAGCTTTCTTT
TRBJ1-6,NA,TRBV28,NA,CASSTPAGTHSPLHF,TGTGCCAGCAGTACGCCCGCGGGTACGCATTCACCCCTCCACTTT
TRBJ2-1,many,TRBV29-1,TRBD2,CSVRKPSGRAFNEQFF,TGCAGCGTACGAAAACCAAGCGGGAGGGCCTTCAATGAGCAGTTCTTC
TRBJ1-1,NA,TRBV5-5,NA,CASSWAGQTNTEAFF,TGTGCCAGCAGCTGGGCTGGACAGACGAACACTGAAGCTTTCTTT
TRBJ1-2,NA,TRBV12-3/TRBV12-4,NA,CASASRQVGGYTF,TGTGCCAGCGCCTCCAGACAGGTCGGTGGCTACACCTTC
TRBJ2-1,NA,TRBV29-1,TRBD1,CSVDKEPRWDRSNEQFF,TGCAGCGTTGATAAAGAGCCACGTTGGGACAGGAGCAATGAGCAGTTCTTC
TRBJ2-1,NA,TRBV29-1,NA,CSVGPGAGHNEQFF,TGCAGCGTTGGGCCGGGGGCAGGCCACAATGAGCAGTTCTTC
TRBJ1-2,NA,TRBV5-6,NA,CASSFFRTPNYGYTF,TGTGCCAGCAGCTTCTTCCGGACACCTAACTATGGCTACACCTTC
TRBJ2-5,once,TRBV5-1,NA,CASSLVSDQGTQYF,TGCGCCAGCAGCTTGGTCAGCGACCAGGGGACCCAGTACTTC
TRBJ2-1,many,TRBV29-1,TRBD2,CSVQKGSGNHNEQFF,TGCAGCGTCCAAAAGGGTAGCGGGAACCACAATGAGCAGTTCTTC